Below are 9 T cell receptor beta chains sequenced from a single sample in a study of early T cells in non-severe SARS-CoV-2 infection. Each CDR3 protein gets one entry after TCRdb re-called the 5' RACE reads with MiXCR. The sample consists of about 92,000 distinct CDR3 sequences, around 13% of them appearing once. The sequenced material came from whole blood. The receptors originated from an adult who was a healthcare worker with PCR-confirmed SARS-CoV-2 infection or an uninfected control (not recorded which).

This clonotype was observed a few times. The CDR3 protein is CASSAASGAYEQYF. Written as DNA, the CDR3 is TGTGCCAGCAGCGCAGCTAGCGGGGCCTACGAGCAGTACTTC. The V call is TRBV7-6, the J call TRBJ2-7, with 9 bases matching TRBD2. From germline, CDR1 is SGHVS and CDR2 FNYEAQ. The CDR3 runs to 14 residues. V lost 5 bases, J lost 2 bases, and 4 bases stayed unmatched.

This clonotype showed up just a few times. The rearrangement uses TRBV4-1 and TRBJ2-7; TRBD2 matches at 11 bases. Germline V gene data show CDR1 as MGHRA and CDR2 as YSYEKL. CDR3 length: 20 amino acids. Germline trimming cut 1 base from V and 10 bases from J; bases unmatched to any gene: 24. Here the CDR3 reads CASSQGRDASGGLTLLGQYF. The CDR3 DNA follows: TGCGCCAGCAGCCAAGGGAGAGACGCTAGCGGGGGGCTCACACTGCTCGGTCAGTACTTC.

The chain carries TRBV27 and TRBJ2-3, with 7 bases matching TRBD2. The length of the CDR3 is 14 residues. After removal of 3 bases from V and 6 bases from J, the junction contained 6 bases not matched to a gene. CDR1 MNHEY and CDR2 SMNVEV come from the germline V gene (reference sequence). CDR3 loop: CASSFSGGGDTQYF. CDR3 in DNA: TGTGCCAGCAGTTTCTCGGGGGGAGGGGATACGCAGTATTTT.

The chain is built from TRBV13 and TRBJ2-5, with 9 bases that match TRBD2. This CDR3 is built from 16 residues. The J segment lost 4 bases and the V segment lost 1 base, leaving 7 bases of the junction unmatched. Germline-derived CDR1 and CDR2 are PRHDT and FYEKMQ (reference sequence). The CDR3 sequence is CASSLVSTSGGETQYF. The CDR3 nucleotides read TGTGCCAGCAGCTTAGTTTCGACTAGCGGTGGAGAGACCCAGTACTTC.

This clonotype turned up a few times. The DNA for the CDR3 is TGTGCCAGCAGTTTCCCCGACTACCGCACAGATACGCAGTATTTT. Its translation: CASSFPDYRTDTQYF. V and J are TRBV12-3 or TRBV12-4 and TRBJ2-3; TRBD2 might be the D (5 bases). Trimming cost V 3 bases and J 1 base, with 11 bases left between them. The CDR3 is made up of 15 amino acids.

This chain's CDR3 is CASSPTTGGDVEAFF. The CDR3 bases are TGTGCCAGCAGCCCAACTACCGGGGGGGACGTTGAAGCTTTCTTT. The gene calls are TRBV3-1 and TRBJ1-1; D might be TRBD1 (5 bases). This CDR3 is 15 amino acids long. Germline CDR1 is LGHDT and CDR2 is YNNKEL (reference sequence). Trimming pared 4 bases from V and 7 bases from J, leaving 19 bases between.

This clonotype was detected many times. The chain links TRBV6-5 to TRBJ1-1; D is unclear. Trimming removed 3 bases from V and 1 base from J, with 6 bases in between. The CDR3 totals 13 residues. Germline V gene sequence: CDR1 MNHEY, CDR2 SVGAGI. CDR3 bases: TGTGCCAGCAGTTATCGGGGGAACACTGAAGCTTTCTTT. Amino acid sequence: CASSYRGNTEAFF.

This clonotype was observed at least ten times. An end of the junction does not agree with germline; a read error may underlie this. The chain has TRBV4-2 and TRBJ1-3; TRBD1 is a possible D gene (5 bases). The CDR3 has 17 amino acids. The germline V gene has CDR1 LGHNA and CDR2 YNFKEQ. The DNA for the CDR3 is TGTGCCAGCAGCCAAGACAATCCGGGGACCTCTGAAAACACCATATATTTT. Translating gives CASSQDNPGTSENTIYF.

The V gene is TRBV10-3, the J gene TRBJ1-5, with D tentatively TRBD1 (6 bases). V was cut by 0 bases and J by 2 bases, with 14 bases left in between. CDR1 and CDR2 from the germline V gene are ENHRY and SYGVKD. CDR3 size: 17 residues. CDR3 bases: TGTGCCATCAGTGAGTCTGGGGGCGAAGGTGGCAATCAGCCCCAGCATTTT. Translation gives CAISESGGEGGNQPQHF.